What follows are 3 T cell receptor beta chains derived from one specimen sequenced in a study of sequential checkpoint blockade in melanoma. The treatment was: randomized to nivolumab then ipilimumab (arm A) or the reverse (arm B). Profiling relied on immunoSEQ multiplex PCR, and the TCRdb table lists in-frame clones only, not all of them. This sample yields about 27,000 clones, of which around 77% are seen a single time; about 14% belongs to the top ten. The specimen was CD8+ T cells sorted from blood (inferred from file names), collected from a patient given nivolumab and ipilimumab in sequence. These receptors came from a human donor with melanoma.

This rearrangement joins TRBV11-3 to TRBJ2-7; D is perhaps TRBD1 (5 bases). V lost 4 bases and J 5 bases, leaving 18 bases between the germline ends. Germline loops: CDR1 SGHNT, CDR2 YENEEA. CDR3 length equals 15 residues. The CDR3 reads CASSCRKGIGNEQYF. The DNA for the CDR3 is TGTGCCAGCAGCTGCCGAAAGGGGATAGGGAACGAGCAGTACTTC. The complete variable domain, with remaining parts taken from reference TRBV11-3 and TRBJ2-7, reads EAGVVQSPRYKIIEKKQPVAFWCNPISGHNTLYWYLQNLGQGPELLIRYENEEAVDDSQLPKDRFSAERLKGVDSTLKIQPAELGDSAVYLCASSCRKGIGNEQYFGPGTRLTVT.

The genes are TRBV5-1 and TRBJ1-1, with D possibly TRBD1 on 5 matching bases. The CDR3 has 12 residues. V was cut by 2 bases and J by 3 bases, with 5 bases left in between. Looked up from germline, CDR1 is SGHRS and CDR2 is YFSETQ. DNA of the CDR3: TGCGCCAGCAGCTTAGGGGACACTGAAGCTTTCTTT. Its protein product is CASSLGDTEAFF.

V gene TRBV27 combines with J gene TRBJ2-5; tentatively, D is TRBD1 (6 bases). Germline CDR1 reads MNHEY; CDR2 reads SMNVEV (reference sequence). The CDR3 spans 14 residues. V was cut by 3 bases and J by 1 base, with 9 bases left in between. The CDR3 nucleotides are TGTGCCAGCAGTTTTTGGGGGCGCCAAGAGACCCAGTACTTC. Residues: CASSFWGRQETQYF.